The 3 T cell receptor beta chains presented below share a single source sample, sequenced in a study of blood T cell repertoires in COVID-19 (dated by TCRdb to 2018 to 2021). The method behind the library was the immunoSEQ multiplex PCR assay. Sourced from immuneACCESS, this table was stored by TCRdb with only in-frame sequences that have V and J called. A share of the clones is absent; for the studies checked, an unresolved V gene accounts for under half, and the remainder has no known explanation. The sample profile shows 250,000 to 350,000 clones; roughly 87% of them were found once. In total, the top ten clones hold about 2.2% of the sample. Sequenced sample: peripheral blood. The receptor set was obtained from a woman aged 45 to 65 who had recovered from COVID-19.

The CDR3: CASSPNSGEGTEAFF. The CDR3 DNA reads TGTGCCAGCAGCCCAAACAGTGGGGAGGGCACTGAAGCTTTCTTT. This chain links TRBV7-9 with TRBJ1-1, with D unclear. CDR3 length: 15 amino acids. V shed 5 bases and J shed 4 bases, with 17 bases lying between them. CDR1 and CDR2 (germline): SEHNR, FQNEAQ (reference sequence).

The chain recombines TRBV9 with TRBJ2-1, with TRBD2 identical over 8 bases. The junction had 11 bases not matched to a gene; V was cut back by 0 bases and J by 6 bases. Germline CDR1 SGDLS, CDR2 YYNGEE. The CDR3 extends over 17 amino acids. The CDR3 sequence: CASSVVDGVAGTNEQFF. The CDR3 nucleotides read TGTGCCAGCAGCGTAGTGGACGGGGTAGCGGGGACCAATGAGCAGTTCTTC.

The chain has TRBV19 and TRBJ2-7; D possibly corresponds to TRBD2 (5 bases). Trimming stripped 4 bases from V and 2 bases from J, with 12 bases between. This CDR3 is built from 14 residues. The germline V gene encodes CDR1 LNHDA and CDR2 SQIVND (reference sequence). Written as DNA, the CDR3 is TGTGCCAGTAGTACCCCCGGGGTTACCTACGAGCAGTACTTC. Translation: CASSTPGVTYEQYF.